These T cell receptor beta chains were read from a single sample in a study of chemoradiotherapy in HPV16-positive cancers. Repertoires were generated with immunoSEQ multiplex PCR, while TCRdb's copy carries only in-frame clones and drops some. The sample lists some 970 clones, less than 95% occurring once. The sample consisted of tumor tissue, taken from a patient who underwent chemoradiotherapy. All receptors derive from a human donor with HPV-associated anogenital cancer. Each CDR3 is given with its conserved first and last residue. The D gene is left open where the match is weak. Clone sizes are given selectively: once, few, many, or a class where the clone is expanded.

j_call v_call cdr3_length clone_size d_call cdr3_aa cdr3_nt
TRBJ2-6 TRBV8-2 16 NA NA CGNRVITQSRANVLTF TGTGGCAACCGCGTGATAACACAAAGTCGGGCCAACGTCCTGACTTTC
TRBJ2-7 TRBV29-1 11 NA NA CSVGHGYEQYF TGCAGCGTTGGTCATGGGTACGAGCAGTACTTC
TRBJ2-7 TRBV7-9 17 NA NA CASRPLRWEVGFNEQYF TGTGCCAGCAGACCCTTAAGATGGGAGGTGGGTTTCAACGAGCAGTACTTC
TRBJ2-7 TRBV7-9 14 NA TRBD1 CASSKMGQGDEQYF TGTGCCAGCAGCAAAATGGGACAGGGCGACGAGCAGTACTTC
TRBJ2-3 TRBV5-1 15 NA NA CASSQGDGTTDTQYF TGCGCCAGCAGCCAAGGCGACGGGACCACAGATACGCAGTATTTT
TRBJ1-5 TRBV28 15 few NA CASSLGQGGNQPQHF TGTGCCAGCAGCCTGGGGCAGGGTGGCAATCAGCCCCAGCATTTT
TRBJ2-7 TRBV9 13 NA TRBD1 CASSNPGGDEQYF TGTGCCAGCAGCAATCCAGGGGGAGACGAGCAGTACTTC
TRBJ2-7 TRBV30 13 NA NA CAWSADTPGEQYF TGTGCCTGGAGTGCCGACACCCCGGGGGAGCAGTACTTC
TRBJ1-2 TRBV25-1 15 once TRBD1 CASSEGSGTGSGYTF TGTGCCAGCAGTGAGGGATCCGGGACAGGGAGCGGCTACACCTTC
TRBJ1-5 TRBV10-1 12 NA TRBD1 CASSTGDQPQHF TGCGCCAGCAGTACAGGGGATCAGCCCCAGCATTTT
TRBJ1-1 TRBV12-5 14 NA NA CASALGAEGTEAFF TGTGCTAGTGCCCTGGGGGCAGAAGGGACTGAAGCTTTCTTT
TRBJ2-3 TRBV4-1 16 NA NA CASSQEVRQYTDTQYF TGCGCCAGCAGCCAAGAAGTCCGTCAGTACACAGATACGCAGTATTTT
TRBJ2-7 TRBV7-9 13 once NA CASSFFKGSEQYF TGTGCCAGCAGCTTTTTTAAGGGCTCCGAGCAGTACTTC
TRBJ1-2 TRBV5-6 17 NA NA CASRPAAGGGAYYGYTF TGTGCCAGCAGGCCGGCAGCCGGGGGAGGGGCCTACTATGGCTACACCTTC
TRBJ1-5 TRBV7-9 13 few NA CASSKNGLQPQHF TGTGCCAGCAGTAAGAATGGACTGCAGCCCCAGCATTTT
TRBJ2-1 TRBV4-1 14 NA NA CASSQERRGDEQFF TGCGCCAGCAGCCAAGAAAGGAGAGGGGATGAGCAGTTCTTC
TRBJ1-6 TRBV28 14 NA NA CASLRDLFNSPLHF TGTGCCAGTCTCCGGGACCTATTCAATTCACCCCTCCACTTT
TRBJ1-4 TRBV6-5 15 NA NA CASSYLASLDEKLFF TGTGCCAGCAGCTACCTGGCCTCGCTCGATGAAAAACTGTTTTTT
TRBJ2-3 TRBV5-8 18 NA TRBD2 CASSWGLAGDARTDTQYF TGTGCCAGCAGCTGGGGACTAGCGGGGGACGCGCGCACAGATACGCAGTATTTT
TRBJ2-3 TRBV6-4 15 few TRBD2 CASSGGAGSTDTQYF TGTGCCAGCAGTGGAGGAGCGGGGAGCACAGATACGCAGTATTTT
TRBJ1-1 TRBV5-4 12 NA NA CASTGGRTEAFF TGTGCCAGCACCGGGGGGCGCACTGAAGCTTTCTTT
TRBJ1-2 TRBV15 16 NA NA CATSDRGCGKTYGYTF TGTGCCACCAGCGATAGAGGGTGTGGAAAGACCTATGGCTACACCTTC
TRBJ2-5 TRBV15 15 NA TRBD1 CATSRVRTGQETQYF TGTGCCACCAGCAGAGTAAGGACAGGGCAAGAGACCCAGTACTTC
TRBJ1-1 TRBV6-1 11 NA NA CASRVAAEAFF TGTGCCAGCCGAGTTGCGGCTGAAGCTTTCTTT
TRBJ2-7 TRBV15 17 NA TRBD2 CATSRGGLAGTNYEQYF TGTGCCACCAGCAGAGGGGGACTAGCGGGGACAAACTACGAGCAGTACTTC
TRBJ1-4 TRBV20-1 11 NA NA CSAQDIEKLFF TGCAGTGCCCAAGACATTGAAAAACTGTTTTTT
TRBJ1-2 TRBV5-1 19 NA NA CASSLAIGETAGHNYGYTF TGCGCCAGCAGCTTGGCTATTGGAGAAACAGCCGGCCATAACTATGGCTACACCTTC
TRBJ2-2 TRBV7-3 14 NA NA CASSLIPGPGELFF TGTGCCAGCAGCTTAATACCGGGACCCGGGGAGCTGTTTTTT
TRBJ1-1 TRBV5-1 12 NA NA CASSVGEREAFF TGCGCCAGCAGTGTGGGAGAACGTGAAGCTTTCTTT
TRBJ2-5 TRBV29-1 13 NA NA CSVRRGRQETQYF TGCAGCGTTAGAAGGGGCAGGCAAGAGACCCAGTACTTC
TRBJ2-5 TRBV7-3 14 NA TRBD2 CASSSLAGVETQYF TGTGCCAGCAGCTCCCTAGCGGGGGTGGAGACCCAGTACTTC